Shown below are 24 T cell receptor beta chains from a single sample sequenced in a study of graft-versus-host responses after intestinal transplantation. Here immunoSEQ multiplex PCR was the method, and the copy in TCRdb shows in-frame clones only, minus some. This sample carries about 18,000 clones, roughly 82% of them seen once, and the ten largest clones take under 2%. The specimen was PBMCs, collected 14 days after transplant. Receptors were obtained from a human patient who received an intestinal transplant, so some T cells may come from the graft donor.

The rearrangement links TRBV2 to TRBJ2-3; 12 bases fit TRBD2. The V segment lost 1 base and the J segment 7 bases; nucleotides outside the gene matches: 6. The CDR3 loop spans 16 amino acids. Germline V gene lookup returns CDR1 SNHLY and CDR2 FYNNEI. CDR3 sequence reads: CASSEVTSGGLYTQYF. As DNA, the CDR3 is TGTGCCAGCAGTGAAGTGACTAGCGGGGGCCTTTATACGCAGTATTTT.

This clone turned up a few times. The CDR3 region is CASSLQGGDTGELFF. Here the CDR3 DNA reads TGTGCCAGCAGTCTACAGGGGGGGGACACCGGGGAGCTGTTTTTT. J is TRBJ2-2 and V is TRBV27, with D perhaps matching TRBD1 (8 bases). The CDR3 covers 15 residues. Germline CDR1 is MNHEY and CDR2 is SMNVEV (reference sequence). The ends were cut back, 5 bases at V and 3 bases at J, with 13 bases in the middle.

The table lists this clone with a count of one. This chain joins TRBV11-2 and TRBJ2-1; TRBD1 matches at 9 bases. This CDR3 contains 14 residues. The germline CDR1 and CDR2 sequences are SGHAT and FQNNGV. J gave up 10 bases and V 1 base, and 5 bases lay outside the gene matches. CDR3 nucleotide sequence: TGTGCCAGCAGCTTAGGGACAGGGGTAATAGAGCAGTTCTTC. Its translation: CASSLGTGVIEQFF.

This rearrangement joins TRBV9 to TRBJ2-1, with 7 bases matching TRBD2. The germline V gene has CDR1 SGDLS and CDR2 YYNGEE. Unmatched junction bases numbered 6, after V lost 4 bases and J lost 2 bases. The CDR3 is made up of 15 amino acids. CDR3 in DNA: TGTGCCAGCAGCCCGCTGACTAGCACCTACAATGAGCAGTTCTTC. It translates to CASSPLTSTYNEQFF.

The chain recombines TRBV4-1 with TRBJ1-4; D is undetermined. The CDR3 covers 13 residues. With 0 bases removed from V and 7 bases from J, the gap between germline ends came to 6 bases. Germline assignment: CDR1 MGHRA and CDR2 YSYEKL. CDR3 in amino acids: CASSQESGEKLFF. The CDR3 DNA reads as TGCGCCAGCAGCCAAGAGAGCGGTGAAAAACTGTTTTTT.

The sample holds a few counts of this clone. The J gene is TRBJ1-2, the V gene TRBV7-7; D not certain. The CDR3 is 13 amino acids. V gave up 3 bases and J gave up 5 bases, with 10 bases separating them. CDR1 and CDR2 from the germline V gene are SSHAT and FNYEAQ (reference sequence). CDR3 DNA: TGTGCCAGCAGCTTTCGGGGTTATTATGGCTACACCTTC. Translating gives CASSFRGYYGYTF.

The chain has TRBV30 and TRBJ1-2; the match to TRBD1 covers 8 bases. Germline CDR1 GTSNPN, CDR2 SVGIG (reference sequence). This CDR3 has 14 amino acids. The V gene end was trimmed by 5 bases and the J gene end by 4 bases; junction bases not matched to a gene: 9. CDR3 DNA: TGTGCCTGGGTGGAGGCAGGGGGCGGCTATGGCTACACCTTC. It is translated as CAWVEAGGGYGYTF.

Only a few counts were recorded for this clone. This chain joins TRBV5-1 and TRBJ1-1; no definite D call. From germline, CDR1 is SGHRS and CDR2 YFSETQ. The CDR3 has 12 amino acids. V lost 0 bases and J lost 11, with 11 bases in between. CDR3 residues: CASSLDGLWAFF. The CDR3 DNA is TGCGCCAGCAGCTTGGACGGGCTCTGGGCTTTCTTT.

V is TRBV5-1 and J is TRBJ2-5; D is possibly TRBD1 (5 bases). Germline CDR1 and CDR2: SGHRS and YFSETQ. This CDR3 comprises 13 residues. Deletions cut 0 bases from V and 2 bases from J, with 5 bases between. This chain's CDR3 is CASSLGQQETQYF. The CDR3 DNA sequence: TGCGCCAGCAGCTTGGGACAGCAAGAGACCCAGTACTTC.

This clone was picked up a small number of times. The chain joins TRBV5-1 to TRBJ2-7, with 10 bases that match TRBD2. Germline-derived CDR1 and CDR2 are SGHRS and YFSETQ. The CDR3 consists of 15 residues. J was trimmed by 2 bases and V by 0 bases; bases with no gene match: 2. DNA of the CDR3: TGCGCCAGCAGCTTGGAACTAGCGGGACCCTACGAGCAGTACTTC. Translation: CASSLELAGPYEQYF.

Only one count was recorded for this clone. The DNA of the CDR3 is TGTGCCAGCAGCGTACAAGCAGATACGCAGTATTTT. This translates into CASSVQADTQYF. The chain links TRBV5-4 to TRBJ2-3, with D unclear. V was cut by 4 bases and J by 4 bases, with 7 bases left in between. CDR1 and CDR2 (germline): SGHNT, YYREEE (reference sequence). This CDR3 comprises 12 residues. Using reference TRBV5-4 and TRBJ2-3 for the parts outside the CDR3, the full variable domain is ETGVTQSPTHLIKTRGQQVTLRCSSQSGHNTVSWYQQALGQGPQFIFQYYREEENGRGNFPPRFSGLQFPNYSSELNVNALELDDSALYLCASSVQADTQYFGPGTRLTVL.

V usage is TRBV19 and J usage is TRBJ2-3; no reliable D call. The CDR3 has 12 amino acids. The V gene's germline CDR1 is LNHDA and CDR2 SQIVND (reference sequence). The ends were cut back, 2 bases at V and 0 bases at J, with 0 bases in the middle. This chain's CDR3 is CASSISTDTQYF. The DNA of the CDR3 is TGTGCCAGTAGTATAAGCACAGATACGCAGTATTTT.

The rearrangement links TRBV14 to TRBJ2-2, with D unclear. The CDR3 sequence is 13 residues long. Germline V CDR1 and CDR2: SGHDN, FVKESK. V was clipped by 2 bases and J by 1 base, with 2 bases between them. Here the CDR3 reads CASSQQNTGELFF. CDR3 in DNA: TGTGCCAGCAGCCAACAGAACACCGGGGAGCTGTTTTTT.

V and J are TRBV18 and TRBJ2-1; 11 nucleotides agree with TRBD2. The V gene end was trimmed by 4 bases and the J gene end by 5 bases; junction bases not matched to a gene: 7. The CDR3 consists of 16 residues. Germline V lookup: CDR1 KGHSH, CDR2 LQKENI. The chain's CDR3 is CASSLLAGGTDNEQFF. The CDR3 bases are TGTGCCAGCTCACTCCTAGCGGGAGGAACGGACAATGAGCAGTTCTTC.

The V gene is TRBV25-1, the J gene TRBJ1-2, with 10 bases identical to TRBD1. Per germline, CDR1 MGHDK and CDR2 SYGVNS. The trim removed 0 bases at V and 4 bases at J, leaving 2 bases unmatched. The CDR3 contains 15 residues. The CDR3 region is CASSEYRTGGYGYTF. DNA of the CDR3: TGTGCCAGCAGTGAATACAGGACAGGGGGCTATGGCTACACCTTC.

The chain links TRBV5-1 to TRBJ2-3; 15 positions match TRBD2. V gave up 2 bases and J gave up 5 bases; unmatched junction bases: 9. This CDR3 spans 18 amino acids. Looked up from germline, CDR1 is SGHRS and CDR2 is YFSETQ. CDR3 protein: CASSFQTGLAGGGDTQYF. CDR3 DNA sequence: TGCGCCAGCAGCTTTCAAACGGGACTAGCGGGGGGAGGAGATACGCAGTATTTT.

The sample holds one count of this clone. The chain joins TRBV6-6 to TRBJ1-2; D might be TRBD1 (6 bases). The CDR3 totals 12 residues. Germline lookup yields CDR1 MNHNY and CDR2 SVGAGI (reference sequence). The V and J ends lost 10 bases and 7 bases respectively, with 16 bases between them. In nucleotides, the CDR3 is TGTGCCACGCGGGACACTAGAACTGGCTACACCTTC. Translation gives CATRDTRTGYTF.

This clone was detected once. The rearrangement uses TRBV28 and TRBJ1-2; 8 positions agree with TRBD1. Trimming took 3 bases from V and 11 from J; bases not matched to a gene: 14. The CDR3 extends over 15 amino acids. Germline loops: CDR1 MDHEN, CDR2 SYDVKM. In DNA, the CDR3 is TGTGCCAGCAGTTTCCCCGGGACAGGAGCCTTAACTTACACCTTC. Its translation: CASSFPGTGALTYTF.

This clone was seen once. V and J are TRBV29-1 and TRBJ1-1; D remains unclear. V was cut by 5 bases and J by 4 bases, with 14 bases left in between. The CDR3 runs to 13 residues. CDR1 and CDR2 from the germline V gene are SQVTM and ANQGSEA. CDR3: CSVQWGGGTEAFF. The CDR3, as DNA: TGCAGCGTTCAATGGGGAGGAGGCACTGAAGCTTTCTTT.

The chain's CDR3 is CASTPEGETQYF. In DNA, the CDR3 is TGTGCCAGCACCCCTGAGGGAGAGACCCAGTACTTC. The rearrangement joins TRBV11-2 to TRBJ2-5; TRBD2 might be the D (5 bases). V lost 7 bases and J lost 4, with 10 bases in between. This CDR3 comprises 12 residues. The germline gives CDR1 SGHAT, CDR2 FQNNGV.

The CDR3 spells CASSDRGAGGYTF. The DNA of the CDR3 is TGTGCCAGCAGTGATCGAGGGGCAGGTGGCTACACCTTC. The rearrangement uses TRBV6-1 and TRBJ1-2; maybe TRBD1 (5 bases). V was pared by 3 bases and J by 7 bases, with 12 bases between. CDR1 and CDR2 from the germline V gene are MNHNS and SASEGT. The CDR3 sequence is 13 residues long.

There are a few counts of this clone. The chain combines TRBV5-1 with TRBJ2-7; 9 positions match TRBD1. Unmatched junction bases numbered 8, after V lost 5 bases and J lost 5 bases. The CDR3 extends over 14 amino acids. Germline V gene sequence: CDR1 SGHRS, CDR2 YFSETQ. For the CDR3, the DNA is TGCGCCAGCAGGCGGCCGGGACAGGGACACGAGCAGTACTTC. Translating it yields CASRRPGQGHEQYF.

In its sample, this clone was seen once. The gene calls are TRBV20-1 and TRBJ2-7; possibly TRBD2 for D (5 bases). This CDR3 region has 11 residues. V gave up 3 bases and J gave up 3 bases, with 6 bases separating them. CDR1 DFQATT and CDR2 SNEGSKA come from the germline V gene (reference sequence). The CDR3 DNA is TGCAGTGCTAGTGAGGGCTACGAGCAGTACTTC. Residues: CSASEGYEQYF.

This chain links TRBV6-4 with TRBJ2-3, with TRBD2 matching over 9 bases. V lost 4 bases, J lost 1 base, and 0 bases stayed unmatched. Germline V gene data show CDR1 as MRHNA and CDR2 as SNTAGT. The CDR3 contains 14 residues. Here the CDR3 DNA reads TGTGCCAGCAGTGTAGCGGGAGGCACAGATACGCAGTATTTT. Its translation is CASSVAGGTDTQYF.